The 31 T cell receptor beta chains below were found in one sample sequenced in a study of Ad26.COV2.S vaccination and SARS-CoV-2 variants. Here immunoSEQ multiplex PCR was the method, and the copy in TCRdb shows in-frame clones only, minus some. In the table there are approximately 250,000 clones, 87% of which are singletons. Treatment noted: some 19 received Ad26.COV2.S at low or high dose, single or two shots; a few received placebo; per-sample allocation not given. Sampling took place 63 days after the first vaccine or placebo injection. The sequencing used peripheral blood, collected in a trial of Ad26.COV2.S vaccine versus placebo. Receptor source: a person aged 18-65 years who received the Ad26.COV2.S COVID-19 vaccine or a placebo.

The V call is TRBV19, the J call TRBJ1-5; 9 bases align to TRBD1. V lost 0 bases to trimming and J lost 4 bases; unmatched junction nucleotides: 10. This CDR3 is built from 18 residues. Germline CDR1 LNHDA, CDR2 SQIVND (reference sequence). CDR3 protein: CASSIDRDRVDRNQPQHF. The CDR3 coding sequence is TGTGCCAGTAGTATAGACAGGGACAGGGTGGATAGGAATCAGCCCCAGCATTTT. Drawing the rest from reference TRBV19 and TRBJ1-5, the complete variable domain is DGGITQSPKYLFRKEGQNVTLSCEQNLNHDAMYWYRQDPGQGLRLIYYSQIVNDFQKGDIAEGYSVSREKKESFPLTVTSAQKNPTAFYLCASSIDRDRVDRNQPQHFGDGTRLSIL.

The rearrangement uses TRBV7-2 and TRBJ2-7; D might be TRBD2 (7 bases). This CDR3 contains 15 residues. Germline lookup yields CDR1 SGHTA and CDR2 FQGNSA. V lost 5 bases to trimming and J lost 4 bases, with 18 bases between them. The CDR3 region is CASSQRGGRFYEQYF. The CDR3 region has the DNA TGTGCCAGCAGCCAGAGGGGGGGGCGTTTTTACGAGCAGTACTTC.

The chain recombines TRBV9 with TRBJ2-2, with 11 positions matching TRBD2. Trimming took 3 bases from V and 1 from J; bases not matched to a gene: 11. Germline V gives CDR1 SGDLS, CDR2 YYNGEE. The CDR3 is 19 amino acids. The DNA of the CDR3 is TGTGCCAGCAGCGCCCTGGGTACTAGCGGGAGCGAGAACACCGGGGAGCTGTTTTTT. Translated: CASSALGTSGSENTGELFF.

V and J are TRBV7-9 and TRBJ2-7; 9 positions agree with TRBD2. J gave up 3 bases and V 3 bases, and 15 bases lay outside the gene matches. Germline V gene data show CDR1 as SEHNR and CDR2 as FQNEAQ (reference sequence). The CDR3 is made up of 18 amino acids. The DNA of the CDR3 is TGTGCCAGCAGCTTTGGTCGAGCCAGCGGGGGGCAAATCTACGAGCAGTACTTC. Translating it yields CASSFGRASGGQIYEQYF. The variable domain in full, with the rest retrieved from reference TRBV7-9 and TRBJ2-7, is DTGVSQNPRHKITKRGQNVTFRCDPISEHNRLYWYRQTLGQGPEFLTYFQNEAQLEKSRLLSDRFSAERPKGSFSTLEIQRTEQGDSAMYLCASSFGRASGGQIYEQYFGPGTRLTVT.

The chain combines TRBV29-1 with TRBJ2-2; 8 positions match TRBD1. This CDR3 region has 15 residues. Trimming took 6 bases from V and 0 from J; bases not matched to a gene: 6. Germline V gene data show CDR1 as SQVTM and CDR2 as ANQGSEA. The CDR3 DNA follows: TGCAGCGTGACCAAGGGACAGGCGAACACCGGGGAGCTGTTTTTT. Amino acids: CSVTKGQANTGELFF.

The chain is built from TRBV18 and TRBJ2-3; no firm D call. V was shortened by 3 bases and J by 6 bases, with 13 bases between the two germline ends. The CDR3 is 14 amino acids. The germline gives CDR1 KGHSH, CDR2 LQKENI. The CDR3 bases are TGTGCCAGCTCACCGAATCCGAATGGGGATACGCAGTATTTT. Translation: CASSPNPNGDTQYF.

This chain joins TRBV6-2 or TRBV6-3 and TRBJ1-1; no firm D call. Germline V gives CDR1 MNHEY, CDR2 SVGEGT. V was pared by 2 bases and J by 4 bases, with 5 bases between. The CDR3 contains 12 residues. The CDR3 DNA follows: TGTGCCAGCAGTTACAGGGCCACTGAAGCTTTCTTT. Its protein is CASSYRATEAFF.

This rearrangement joins TRBV4-1 to TRBJ2-1, with TRBD2 matching over 11 bases. V shed 2 bases, J shed 7 bases, and the junction held 13 bases outside the gene matches. CDR3 size: 18 residues. Germline V CDR1 and CDR2: MGHRA, YSYEKL. The CDR3 DNA sequence: TGCGCCAGCAGCCAAAATACGATAGCGGGAGGGCCAGGGAATGAGCAGTTCTTC. It encodes CASSQNTIAGGPGNEQFF.

The gene calls are TRBV5-1 and TRBJ1-1; D remains ambiguous. Trimming took off 2 bases at V and 7 bases at J, with 6 bases between the two ends. The CDR3 is 11 residues long. Germline V gives CDR1 SGHRS, CDR2 YFSETQ. The DNA of the CDR3 is TGCGCCAGCAGCTTTGGAGTTGAAGCTTTCTTT. Translation: CASSFGVEAFF. Using reference TRBV5-1 and TRBJ1-1 for the parts outside the CDR3, the full variable domain is KAGVTQTPRYLIKTRGQQVTLSCSPISGHRSVSWYQQTPGQGLQFLFEYFSETQRNKGNFPGRFSGRQFSNSRSEMNVSTLELGDSALYLCASSFGVEAFFGQGTRLTVV.

The chain employs TRBV2 and TRBJ1-5; D gene ambiguous. V lost 2 bases, J lost 5 bases, and 7 bases lay in between. The germline V gene has CDR1 SNHLY and CDR2 FYNNEI. This CDR3 has 13 residues. This chain's CDR3 is CASSEWVHQPQHF. The CDR3 coding sequence is TGTGCCAGCAGTGAATGGGTCCATCAGCCCCAGCATTTT.

J is TRBJ2-1 and V is TRBV18; TRBD2 might be the D (7 bases). CDR3 length: 14 residues. The germline V gene has CDR1 KGHSH and CDR2 LQKENI. V was pared by 3 bases and J by 6 bases, with 12 bases between. The chain's CDR3 is CASSPGGRANEQFF. CDR3 sequence (DNA): TGTGCCAGCTCACCGGGGGGGCGCGCCAATGAGCAGTTCTTC.

V is TRBV7-2 and J is TRBJ1-2; D uncertain. The CDR3 has 15 amino acids. Per germline, CDR1 SGHTA and CDR2 FQGNSA. V was pared by 0 bases and J by 7 bases, with 15 bases between. In nucleotides, the CDR3 is TGTGCCAGCAGCTTAGCGAACCCTGCCGCGGCTGGCTACACCTTC. It codes for CASSLANPAAAGYTF.

The genes are TRBV29-1 and TRBJ2-2; D not certain. V shed 6 bases and J shed 0 bases, with 8 bases lying between them. Germline loops: CDR1 SQVTM, CDR2 ANQGSEA. The CDR3 runs 13 residues. The CDR3 DNA sequence: TGCAGCGTCCCCTTAACGAACACCGGGGAGCTGTTTTTT. Amino acids: CSVPLTNTGELFF.

The chain joins TRBV12-5 to TRBJ2-7, with a tentative D call TRBD1 (6 bases). V was shortened by 3 bases and J by 4 bases, with 13 bases between the two germline ends. The CDR3 runs to 14 residues. From germline, CDR1 is LGHNT and CDR2 FRNRAP. This chain's CDR3 is CASGFRDTVYEQYV. In nucleotides, the CDR3 is TGTGCTAGTGGTTTCCGGGACACAGTTTACGAGCAGTACGTC.

This clone came up once. CDR3 in DNA: TGTGCCAGCAGCTTAAGAACTACCGGGGAGCTGTTTTTT. Translating gives CASSLRTTGELFF. This chain uses TRBV7-2 with TRBJ2-2; D is ambiguous. The CDR3 covers 13 residues. V was trimmed by 2 bases and J by 5 bases, leaving 6 bases between them. CDR1 and CDR2 (germline): SGHTA, FQGNSA.

The chain employs TRBV6-5 and TRBJ2-5; maybe TRBD1 (6 bases). Trimming left V 6 bases short and J 1 base short, with 9 bases between. This CDR3 region has 13 residues. Germline lookup yields CDR1 MNHEY and CDR2 SVGAGI. The CDR3 nucleotides read TGTGCCAGCAGCCGGACAGTCCAAGAGACCCAGTACTTC. This encodes CASSRTVQETQYF.

The chain carries TRBV3-1 (or the pseudogene TRBV3-2) and TRBJ2-5; TRBD2 matches at 7 bases. CDR1 is LGHDT and CDR2 is YNNKEL in the germline V gene (reference sequence). The V segment lost 2 bases and the J segment 2 bases; nucleotides outside the gene matches: 8. The CDR3 consists of 16 residues. CDR3 nucleotide sequence: TGTGCCAGCAGCCAAAGTATCCGGACTAGACAAGAGACCCAGTACTTC. Translating it yields CASSQSIRTRQETQYF.

J is TRBJ2-1 and V is TRBV19, with 7 bases matching TRBD2. Per the germline V gene, CDR1 is LNHDA and CDR2 is SQIVND (reference sequence). The trim removed 0 bases at V and 8 bases at J, leaving 10 bases unmatched. This CDR3 has 16 amino acids. The CDR3 here is CASSIDGGEGVDEQFF. As DNA, the CDR3 is TGTGCCAGTAGTATAGATGGGGGGGAGGGCGTTGATGAGCAGTTCTTC.

V gene TRBV20-1 combines with J gene TRBJ2-7, with 7 nucleotides matching TRBD2. Germline lookup yields CDR1 DFQATT and CDR2 SNEGSKA (reference sequence). The CDR3 consists of 15 residues. After removal of 3 bases from V and 2 bases from J, the junction contained 10 bases not matched to a gene. The CDR3 DNA is TGCAGTGCTAGTCCCAGTGGGGGGGATACCTACGAGCAGTACTTC. Its protein is CSASPSGGDTYEQYF.

In DNA, the CDR3 is TGTGCCAGCAGTTTCTCCTATGGCTACACCTTC. Protein: CASSFSYGYTF. The chain has TRBV6-2 or TRBV6-3 and TRBJ1-2; D uncertain. Germline assignment: CDR1 MNHEY and CDR2 SVGEGT. The CDR3 length is 11 residues. Trimming removed 4 bases at V and 4 bases at J, with 4 bases between.

This chain links TRBV19 with TRBJ2-1, with 8 bases lining up with TRBD2. After removal of 4 bases from V and 9 bases from J, the junction contained 11 bases not matched to a gene. The CDR3 loop spans 15 amino acids. CDR1 is LNHDA, CDR2 SQIVND, per germline (reference sequence). CDR3 protein: CASSTIPGLGSEQFF. The CDR3 DNA follows: TGTGCCAGTAGTACCATCCCGGGACTAGGCAGTGAGCAGTTCTTC.

This clone has just one count. This specimen includes other DNA sequences encoding the same CDR3. CDR3: CASSVGDEQFF. Here the CDR3 DNA reads TGTGCCAGCAGCGTAGGGGATGAGCAGTTCTTC. V usage is TRBV9 and J usage is TRBJ2-1; D gene unclear. The CDR3 length is 11 residues. Germline V gene data show CDR1 as SGDLS and CDR2 as YYNGEE. V lost 0 bases to trimming and J lost 8 bases, with 3 bases between them.

The chain combines TRBV19 with TRBJ2-7, with D tentatively TRBD1 or TRBD2 (5 bases each). The length of the CDR3 is 12 residues. Between the trimmed V and J ends, which lost 3 bases and 6 bases, there was a span of 9 bases. Looked up from germline, CDR1 is LNHDA and CDR2 is SQIVND (reference sequence). The CDR3 sequence: CASSMGVSEQYF. CDR3 DNA sequence: TGTGCCAGTAGTATGGGGGTCTCCGAGCAGTACTTC.

The chain uses TRBV6-2 or TRBV6-3 and TRBJ2-1; TRBD2 matches 7 bases. V shed 5 bases and J 8 bases; nucleotides not matched to a gene: 3. In germline, CDR1 is MNHEY, CDR2 SVGEGT. The length of the CDR3 is 12 residues. The CDR3 spells CASSRLAYEQFF. The CDR3 bases are TGTGCCAGCAGTAGACTAGCATATGAGCAGTTCTTC.

This clone was counted only a few times. The J gene is TRBJ2-5, the V gene TRBV19; possible D gene TRBD2, 6 bases. The CDR3 loop spans 17 amino acids. The germline gives CDR1 LNHDA, CDR2 SQIVND (reference sequence). Trimming cost V 11 bases and J 1 base, with 26 bases left between them. The DNA of the CDR3 is TGTGCCCCCAATCCCTCAGGGATGGCGGGGCTCCAAGAGACCCAGTACTTC. Its translation is CAPNPSGMAGLQETQYF.

The V call is TRBV6-4, the J call TRBJ2-3, with D perhaps matching TRBD2 (5 bases). This CDR3 comprises 14 residues. Trimming shortened V by 3 bases and J by 6 bases, and 13 bases separated the two germline ends. The germline V gene has CDR1 MRHNA and CDR2 SNTAGT. The CDR3 DNA reads TGTGCCAGCAGTGATGGCAGAGGGATGGATACGCAGTATTTT. Its translation: CASSDGRGMDTQYF.

The gene calls are TRBV7-3 and TRBJ1-2; TRBD1 matches 7 bases. The CDR3 runs to 15 residues. The V and J ends lost 5 bases and 4 bases, in that order; junction bases with no gene match: 10. Per the germline V gene, CDR1 is SGHTA and CDR2 is FQGTGA. The CDR3 is CASSPTGEGFYGYTF. The CDR3 DNA follows: TGTGCCAGCAGCCCTACAGGGGAAGGGTTCTATGGCTACACCTTC.

The V and J genes are TRBV7-8 and TRBJ1-2; D unresolved. V lost 0 bases, J lost 2 bases, and 4 bases lay in between. This CDR3 contains 13 residues. The germline CDR1 and CDR2 sequences are SGHVS and FQNEAQ. The CDR3 bases are TGTGCCAGCAGCTTAGCGGAGAACTATGGCTACACCTTC. Protein sequence: CASSLAENYGYTF.

J is TRBJ1-5 and V is TRBV18, with TRBD1 identical over 7 bases. V was clipped by 3 bases and J by 4 bases; unmatched bases: 6. The CDR3 totals 15 residues. Germline V gene lookup returns CDR1 KGHSH and CDR2 LQKENI. The CDR3 DNA follows: TGTGCCAGCTCACCGAACAGGGGTACGAATCAGCCCCAGCATTTT. Amino acids: CASSPNRGTNQPQHF.

The genes are TRBV5-4 and TRBJ1-1; 7 bases map to TRBD1. The germline V gene encodes CDR1 SGHNT and CDR2 YYREEE (reference sequence). This CDR3 is built from 15 residues. Trimming at V came to 2 bases and at J to 1 base, leaving 5 bases not matched to a gene. DNA for the CDR3: TGTGCCAGCAGCTTTCCGGGACAGAGGAACACTGAAGCTTTCTTT. Translated, it gives CASSFPGQRNTEAFF. Combining the CDR3 with reference TRBV5-4 and TRBJ1-1 gives the whole variable domain ETGVTQSPTHLIKTRGQQVTLRCSSQSGHNTVSWYQQALGQGPQFIFQYYREEENGRGNFPPRFSGLQFPNYSSELNVNALELDDSALYLCASSFPGQRNTEAFFGQGTRLTVV.

The V call is TRBV4-3, the J call TRBJ2-3; 8 bases match TRBD2. The CDR3 spans 18 residues. V was pared by 4 bases and J by 4 bases, with 16 bases of the junction left unmatched. The germline gives CDR1 LGHNA, CDR2 YSLEER. In DNA form, the CDR3 reads TGCGCCAGCAGCCCCTTGTCGGGGGGGGGATTTGGGGCAGATACGCAGTATTTT. Its protein is CASSPLSGGGFGADTQYF.